This TCR beta chain was captured by sequencing in a study of cytomegalovirus exposure and HLA in healthy donors. In its sample, this clone was seen a few times. This CDR3 comprises 14 residues. Trimming pared 1 base from V and 2 bases from J, leaving 6 bases between. Looked up from germline, CDR1 is SGHAT and CDR2 is FQDESV (reference sequence). Researchers ran the PCR with 60 Vbeta and 13 Jbeta primers. Sequenced by immunoSEQ multiplex PCR; TCRdb stores in-frame clones only, minus some. The profile shows 150,000 or so clones, 74% of them singletons. Sequencing was performed on PBMCs. The gene calls are TRBV11-1 and TRBJ2-1; the D is unclear. The TCR was taken from a male donor in good health and CMV-seronegative. This chain's CDR3 is CASSLDRTYNEQFF. The CDR3 DNA reads TGTGCCAGCAGCTTAGACAGAACCTACAATGAGCAGTTCTTC.